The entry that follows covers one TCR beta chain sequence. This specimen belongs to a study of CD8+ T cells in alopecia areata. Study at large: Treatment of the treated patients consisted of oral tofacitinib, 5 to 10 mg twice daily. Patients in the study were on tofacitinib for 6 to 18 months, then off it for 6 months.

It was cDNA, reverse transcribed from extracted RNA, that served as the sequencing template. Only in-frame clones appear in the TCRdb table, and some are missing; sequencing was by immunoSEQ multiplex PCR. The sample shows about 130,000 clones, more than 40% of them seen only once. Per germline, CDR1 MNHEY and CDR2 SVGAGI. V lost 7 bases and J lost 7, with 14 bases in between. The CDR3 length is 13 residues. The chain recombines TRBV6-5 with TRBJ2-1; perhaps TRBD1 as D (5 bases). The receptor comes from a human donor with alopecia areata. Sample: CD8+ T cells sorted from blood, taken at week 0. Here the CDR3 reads CASTGSDINEQFF. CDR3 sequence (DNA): TGTGCCAGCACCGGATCGGACATTAATGAGCAGTTCTTC.